These T cell receptor beta chains were read from a single sample in a study of OX40 agonist ivuxolimab in advanced cancers. Only in-frame clones appear in the TCRdb table, and some are missing; sequencing was by immunoSEQ multiplex PCR. The sample lists 80,000 or so clones; roughly 90% were seen once. This material consisted of CD4+ or CD8+ T cells sorted from blood, taken in a trial of the OX40 agonist ivuxolimab. The receptors here all came from an adult with an advanced solid tumor such as melanoma, head and neck, liver or kidney cancer. The CDR3 runs from the conserved cysteine through the conserved F or W. Fields, in order: clone size, V gene, J gene, D gene, CDR3 DNA, CDR3 protein. A D gene is named only where the DNA matches it firmly. Part of the rows lack a size; the others show once, few, many or a class for expanded clones.

NA,TRBV29-1,TRBJ2-7,NA,TGCAGCGTTGGGAACAGCTACGAGCAGTACTTC,CSVGNSYEQYF
NA,TRBV29-1,TRBJ1-1,NA,TGCAGCGGTGGACAAATACTCAAGAACACTGAAGCTTTCTTT,CSGGQILKNTEAFF
NA,TRBV27,TRBJ1-1,TRBD1,TGTGCCAGCAGTCCATGGACAGGGGGAACGAATGAAGCTTTCTTT,CASSPWTGGTNEAFF
NA,TRBV19,TRBJ2-1,NA,TGTGCCAGTAGTATGCTTGGGCGACGCAATGAGCAGTTCTTC,CASSMLGRRNEQFF
NA,TRBV5-4,TRBJ1-2,NA,TGTGCCAGCAGCTCAGACCGGGGGCAGGGTGGCTACACCTTC,CASSSDRGQGGYTF
NA,TRBV5-4,TRBJ2-3,NA,TGTGCCAGCGCCCCACCGGGGTCCCGCACAGATACGCAGTATTTT,CASAPPGSRTDTQYF
NA,TRBV11-2,TRBJ2-7,TRBD1,TGTGCCAGCAGCTTAGGGGCCGGACAGGGGTACGAGCAGTACTTC,CASSLGAGQGYEQYF
NA,TRBV6-6,TRBJ1-1,NA,TGTGCCAGCAGCCCCGGTTCCGGCACGGCTGAAGCTTTCTTT,CASSPGSGTAEAFF
once,TRBV6-5,TRBJ2-2,NA,TGTGCCAGCAGAAGAGCCGAAAAGGGCACCGGGGAGCTGTTTTTT,CASRRAEKGTGELFF
NA,TRBV19,TRBJ2-2,NA,TGTGCCAGTAGTATGGGAGTGTACGCGAACACCGGGGAGCTGTTTTTT,CASSMGVYANTGELFF
NA,TRBV2,TRBJ2-3,TRBD2,TGTGCCAGCAGCCTAGACGGGGGGGCAGATACGCAGTATTTT,CASSLDGGADTQYF
NA,TRBV6-4,TRBJ1-1,NA,TGTGCCAGCAGTGAACAGGGAGGAAACACTGAAGCTTTCTTT,CASSEQGGNTEAFF
NA,TRBV28,TRBJ1-5,NA,TGTGCCAGCAGTCACCCCCGTGTGTACAGGGCTAGCAATCAGCCCCAGCATTTT,CASSHPRVYRASNQPQHF